The sequence of this TCR beta chain was determined in a study of spatial heterogeneity in lung cancer (dated by TCRdb to between 2019 and 2020). Study-wide context: More beta-chain than alpha-chain transcripts were consistently detected, likely reflecting higher beta-chain transcript abundance. The study linked features of the TCR repertoire to counts of nonsynonymous mutations, which were determined by whole-exome sequencing of tumor tissue. In non-small cell lung cancer, the study quantitatively compared TCR alpha and beta repertoires across several tumor regions, matched nontumor lung, and blood. In the raw uncorrected reads, each unique combination of TCR and UMI appeared on average more than ten times. At surgery, hundreds of tumor regions, some 61 matched nontumor lung samples and about 56 PBMC samples were TCR-sequenced for both alpha and beta chains. The research as a whole found: Additional single-cell paired TCR alpha and beta sequencing was considered necessary to confirm, at a functional level, the hypothesis that regional TCRs recognize regional mutations.

The time point tag for this specimen amounts to: sample taken at primary tumor resection. Samples were obtained from 70 to 85 patients with early-stage, untreated non-small cell lung cancer from the lung TRACERx cohort. TCR sequencing used whole RNA extracted from tumor and nontumor lung tissue, or from cryopreserved PBMC samples, without cell sorting. A patient was chosen for TCR sequencing only when enough RNA was available from at least two tumor regions. Before selection, tumor and adjacent nontumor lung specimens were reviewed by a lung pathologist. This clonotype came up many times. Its cognate antigen has yet to be identified. Base qualities are not at hand, and no much larger clone is one base apart. The receptor library was made with 5' RACE. Sequencing instrument: NextSeq 500. The TCR library protocol attached a unique molecular identifier to each TCR cDNA molecule to allow correction of PCR and sequencing errors. The authors' pipeline ran thus. TCR identification, UMI-based error correction and CDR3 extraction were all carried out with Decombinator tools. TCRs above a frequency of 2 per 1,000, corresponding to the top 1% of the tumor frequency distribution, were defined as expanded. Renyi diversity was computed with the R vegan package after each repertoire had been subsampled 100 times to 5,000 TCRs. CDR3 similarity networks were built from amino acid triplet string-kernel similarity, with CDR3s being connected when pairwise similarity was above 0.82. Clones were called with MiXCR by TCRdb after fastp trimmed the public reads at Q25, and only in-frame beta chains were retained. Rows merge per CDR3 protein into single entries with the most common DNA and genes. These V and J calls originate from TCRdb's pipeline instead of the authors' own analysis. Across this sample there are 30,000 to 45,000 distinct CDR3 sequences, with under 4% seen only once. The ten largest account for approximately 35% of the sample.

CDR1 and CDR2 (LGHNA, YSLEER) derive from the germline V gene. V is clipped by 2 bases and J by 5 bases, and the sequence between their germline boundaries is 18 bases long. The CDR3 numbers 16 residues from cysteine through phenylalanine. The DNA shown is the 48-base CDR3, in frame from base 1. The sequence came from a male donor with early-stage non-small cell lung cancer. The sample in question was normal lung tissue next to the tumor, obtained at surgery. The V gene is TRBV4-3 and the J gene is TRBJ1-1; a weak D assignment points to TRBD1 (6 bases agree). The CDR3 region reads CASSQLQGGLSTEAFF. The nucleotide sequence is given as TGCGCCAGCAGCCAATTACAGGGAGGATTATCTACTGAAGCTTTCTTT.